The 3 T cell receptor beta chains below were found in one sample sequenced in a study of beta chain features in type 1 diabetes. Study-wide results and limits: Shorter TCRB CDR3s, moderately but significantly so, marked every one of the four CD4+ subsets in Type 1 diabetes patients.

These TCRs are of unknown antigen specificity. Sequenced material consisted of expressed TCRB transcripts (all of the isolated RNA was reverse transcribed). Produced via immunoSEQ multiplex PCR; TCRdb's table is partial and in-frame only. Of around 710,000 clones listed, 9.5% to 15% were seen once; the top ten hold roughly 0.11%. The sequenced sample consisted of naive CD4+ T cells from blood. These receptors came from a man aged 25 to 40 with type 1 diabetes.

This chain links TRBV18 with TRBJ1-1; D is unresolved. Trimming stripped 4 bases from V and 8 bases from J, with 2 bases between. The CDR3 spans 9 residues. Germline loops: CDR1 KGHSH, CDR2 LQKENI. This CDR3 is CASSLEAFF. CDR3 sequence (DNA): TGTGCCAGCTCACTCGAAGCTTTCTTT.

This clone was detected a few times. The chain has TRBV5-6 and TRBJ2-1; D may match TRBD1 or TRBD2 (5 bases each). V was trimmed by 5 bases and J by 0 bases, leaving 12 bases between them. CDR1 and CDR2 from the germline V gene are SGHDT and YYEEEE. The CDR3 covers 15 residues. The CDR3 sequence is CASSPGRSSYNEQFF. In DNA form, the CDR3 reads TGTGCCAGCAGTCCGGGACGTAGCTCCTACAATGAGCAGTTCTTC.

This rearrangement joins TRBV10-3 to TRBJ2-1; D ambiguous. The V end lost 7 bases, the J end lost 5 bases, and 12 bases lay between the germline ends. Germline values: CDR1 ENHRY, CDR2 SYGVKD. This CDR3 has 13 residues. DNA for the CDR3: TGTGCCATCAAGACTGAGAACGACAATGAGCAGTTCTTC. It yields the protein CAIKTENDNEQFF.